This T cell receptor beta chain came from a study of cytomegalovirus exposure and HLA in healthy donors. Points from the study as a whole: In most subjects, TCR beta sequences reportedly gave accurate predictions of HLA-A and HLA-B alleles.

As concerns this clone: Its antigen is not identified.

PCR was performed using 60 Vbeta and 13 Jbeta primers. The repertoire was sequenced with immunoSEQ multiplex PCR; TCRdb's copy has only in-frame clones and lacks some. The repertoire includes fewer than 200,000 clones, around 79% of them detected once, and 3.5% to 5% sits in the top ten. V was clipped by 0 bases and J by 6 bases; unmatched bases: 7. The CDR3 has 15 amino acids. CDR1 is SGHRS, CDR2 YFSETQ, per germline. The TCR originated in a man aged 40-49 years in good health and CMV-seronegative. Source material: PBMCs. The chain recombines TRBV5-1 with TRBJ1-1; 8 bases are a match to TRBD1. CDR3 in amino acids: CASSLGTGIGAEAFF. The CDR3 nucleotides are TGCGCCAGCAGCTTGGGGACAGGGATTGGCGCTGAAGCTTTCTTT.